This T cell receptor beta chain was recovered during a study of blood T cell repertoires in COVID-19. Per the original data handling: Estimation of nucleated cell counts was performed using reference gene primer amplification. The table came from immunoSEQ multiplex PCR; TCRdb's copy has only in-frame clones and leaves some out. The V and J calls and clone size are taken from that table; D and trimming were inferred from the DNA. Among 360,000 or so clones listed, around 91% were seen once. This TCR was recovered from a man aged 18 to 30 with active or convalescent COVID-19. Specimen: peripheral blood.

This chain's CDR3 is CASSPRQGQAYEQYF. As DNA, the CDR3 is TGTGCCAGCTCACCGAGACAGGGCCAGGCCTACGAGCAGTACTTC. The chain couples TRBV18 to TRBJ2-7, with TRBD1 matching over 7 bases. The CDR3 sequence is 15 residues long. The J segment lost 2 bases and the V segment lost 3 bases, leaving 7 bases of the junction unmatched. Germline V gene sequence: CDR1 KGHSH, CDR2 LQKENI.